The T cell receptor beta chain under discussion was sequenced for a study of blood T cell repertoires in COVID-19 (dated by TCRdb to 2018 to 2020). Study-level background: Collaborator samples came from the United States, Italy and Spain and covered acute and convalescent phases of COVID-19. The prospective study material was composed of cDNA or gDNA derived from T cells, B-cell-depleted T cells, or PBMCs. Subjects who had been exposed to COVID-19, were actively infected with it, or had recovered from it provided the deeply sampled blood TCRbeta repertoires that made up the dataset. The repertoires were made available in a free public database intended to serve as a resource for research on the immune response to SARS-CoV-2. Samples came from the ongoing ImmuneRACE study (first 160 participants) plus 1,254 subjects from 6 global collaborators. Sample metadata almost always included a de-identified subject ID, COVID-19 status, age in years and sex. Where available, HLA class I and class II types were taken from metadata supplied by the sample provider and were not determined by assay-based typing.

The V end loses 0 bases and the J end loses 1 base, and a stretch of 5 bases separates them. There are 14 amino acids in the CDR3, from cysteine to phenylalanine inclusive. Only the CDR3 DNA is retained, 42 bases long and in frame from the first base. CDR1 and CDR2 were assigned from the germline V gene (reference sequence) as LGHDT and YNNKEL. Study-wide findings and limitations: The amount of clinical and demographic metadata varied by source and participant and was provided uncurated.

TCRbeta CDR3 regions were amplified from genomic DNA using the immunoSEQ Assay, a bias-controlled multiplex PCR. Per the authors' processing: Within the assay, amplification of reference gene primers was used to estimate how many nucleated cells each sample contained. Sequence reads were collapsed and filtered to measure the absolute abundance of every unique TCRbeta CDR3 rearrangement. For each sample, productive Simpson clonality was calculated as the square root of Simpson's diversity index over productive rearrangements. Imported from immuneACCESS, the table was reduced by TCRdb to in-frame sequences with V and J called. These copies leave out some clones; in studies compared against another copy, an unresolved V gene accounts for under half, and the cause of the remainder is not known. Clone size and the V and J calls come from that table; the DNA yielded D and trimming. The sample includes a few hundred thousand clones, with more than 85% observed a single time. The ten largest clones capture 2.5% to 3.5% of the sample.

Participants in the prospective study were enrolled through a virtual design, were aged roughly 18 to 100 years, and lived in 24 United States geographic areas. In the prospective study, cohorts were assigned on the basis of participant-reported clinical history obtained from a screening survey and a study questionnaire. Recovered participants in ImmuneRACE Cohort 3 were defined as having two consecutive negative NP/OP PCR tests, clearance from a healthcare professional, or resolution of symptoms. In the prospective study, mobile phlebotomists collected whole blood, serum and a nasopharyngeal or oropharyngeal swab from each participant. Over a 2-month period, participants in the prospective study had the option of providing additional blood draws and questionnaires. Blood samples from the prospective study were shipped frozen or at room temperature prior to DNA extraction. Notes on this clone: No cognate antigen has been identified for it. No much larger clonotype is one base removed from it; base qualities were not supplied.

Sequencing was performed on PBMCs or T cells enriched from blood (not recorded which). This sequence originates from a woman in her 30s who had recovered from COVID-19. The rearrangement combines TRBV3-1 (or the pseudogene TRBV3-2) with TRBJ2-3; TRBD1 might be the D gene, on 5 matching bases. CDR3 region: CASSQDRGTDTQYF. The nucleotides are TGTGCCAGCAGCCAAGACAGGGGCACAGATACGCAGTATTTT.